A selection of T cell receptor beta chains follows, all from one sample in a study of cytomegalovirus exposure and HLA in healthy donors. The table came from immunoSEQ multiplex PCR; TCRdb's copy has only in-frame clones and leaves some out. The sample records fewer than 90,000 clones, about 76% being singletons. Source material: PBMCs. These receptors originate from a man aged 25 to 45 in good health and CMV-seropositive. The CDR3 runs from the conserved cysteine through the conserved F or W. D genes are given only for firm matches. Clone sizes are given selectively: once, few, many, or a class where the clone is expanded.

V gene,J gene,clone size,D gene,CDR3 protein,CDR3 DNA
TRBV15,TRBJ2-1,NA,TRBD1,CATSRDRGRWSYNEQFF,TGTGCCACCAGCAGAGACAGGGGGCGGTGGTCCTACAATGAGCAGTTCTTC
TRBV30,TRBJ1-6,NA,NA,CAWSGGWGNNSPLHF,TGTGCCTGGAGCGGGGGGTGGGGAAATAATTCACCCCTCCACTTT
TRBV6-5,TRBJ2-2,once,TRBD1,CASGGTGTAGELFF,TGTGCCAGTGGGGGGACAGGGACGGCCGGGGAGCTGTTTTTT
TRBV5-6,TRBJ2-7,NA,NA,CASSARPSEQYF,TGTGCCAGCAGCGCCAGGCCCTCCGAGCAGTACTTC
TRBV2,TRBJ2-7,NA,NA,CASSGIWEQYF,TGTGCCAGCAGCGGTATTTGGGAGCAGTACTTC
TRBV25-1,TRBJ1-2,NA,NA,CASSEFEGRRGNYGYTF,TGTGCCAGCAGTGAATTCGAGGGCAGACGGGGAAACTATGGCTACACCTTC
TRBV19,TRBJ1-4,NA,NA,CASSDSPATNEKLFF,TGTGCCAGTAGTGACAGTCCTGCAACTAATGAAAAACTGTTTTTT
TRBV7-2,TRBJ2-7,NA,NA,CASSLGVSYEQYF,TGTGCCAGCAGCTTAGGAGTCTCCTACGAGCAGTACTTC
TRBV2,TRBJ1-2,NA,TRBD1,CASSGDRGNGYTF,TGTGCCAGCAGTGGGGACAGGGGAAACGGCTACACCTTC
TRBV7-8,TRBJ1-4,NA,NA,CASSLPQGRVRTNEKLFF,TGTGCCAGCAGCTTACCCCAGGGTAGAGTTCGGACTAATGAAAAACTGTTTTTT
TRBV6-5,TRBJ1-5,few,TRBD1,CASRRQGAHQPQHF,TGTGCCAGCAGAAGACAGGGGGCACATCAGCCCCAGCATTTT
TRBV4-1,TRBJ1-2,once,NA,CASSQDSQGLYGYTF,TGCGCCAGCAGCCAAGATTCCCAGGGGCTCTATGGCTACACCTTC
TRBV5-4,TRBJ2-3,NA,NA,CASSSVRTDTQYF,TGTGCCAGCAGCTCCGTCCGCACAGATACGCAGTATTTT
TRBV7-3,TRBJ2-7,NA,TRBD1,CASSPPPGQGTYEQYF,TGTGCCAGCAGCCCTCCCCCGGGACAGGGGACCTACGAGCAGTACTTC
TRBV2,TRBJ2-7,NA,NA,CASKDRTYEQYF,TGTGCCAGCAAGGACAGAACCTACGAGCAGTACTTC
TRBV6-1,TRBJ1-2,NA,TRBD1,CASSEAKAQGANYGYTF,TGTGCCAGCAGTGAAGCTAAGGCCCAGGGGGCTAACTATGGCTACACCTTC
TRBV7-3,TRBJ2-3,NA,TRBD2,CASSLKPRTSGGSTDTQYF,TGTGCCAGCAGCTTAAAGCCTCGGACTAGCGGGGGAAGCACAGATACGCAGTATTTT
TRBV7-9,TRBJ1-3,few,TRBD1,CASSKQGTASGNTIYF,TGTGCCAGCAGCAAACAGGGGACCGCCTCTGGAAACACCATATATTTT
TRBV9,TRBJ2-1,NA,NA,CASSVGGRLNNEQFF,TGTGCCAGCAGCGTCGGGGGACGACTCAACAATGAGCAGTTCTTC
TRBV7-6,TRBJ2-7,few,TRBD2,CASSLDPGLGQYEQYF,TGTGCCAGCAGCTTAGATCCGGGACTAGGTCAGTACGAGCAGTACTTC
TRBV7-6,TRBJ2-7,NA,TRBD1,CASSQGTGGYEQYF,TGTGCCAGCAGCCAAGGGACAGGCGGATACGAGCAGTACTTC
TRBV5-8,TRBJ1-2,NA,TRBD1,CASSPIAALGTGGHYGYTF,TGTGCCAGCAGCCCCATTGCCGCGCTGGGGACAGGGGGCCACTATGGCTACACCTTC
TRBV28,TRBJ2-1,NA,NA,CASRNPGEGEQFF,TGTGCCAGCCGGAACCCAGGCGAGGGTGAGCAGTTCTTC
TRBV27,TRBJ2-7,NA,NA,CASSPGTAYEQYF,TGTGCCAGCAGCCCCGGTACCGCATACGAGCAGTACTTC
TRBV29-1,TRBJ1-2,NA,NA,CSVDFRAGYTF,TGCAGCGTTGACTTCAGGGCCGGCTACACCTTC